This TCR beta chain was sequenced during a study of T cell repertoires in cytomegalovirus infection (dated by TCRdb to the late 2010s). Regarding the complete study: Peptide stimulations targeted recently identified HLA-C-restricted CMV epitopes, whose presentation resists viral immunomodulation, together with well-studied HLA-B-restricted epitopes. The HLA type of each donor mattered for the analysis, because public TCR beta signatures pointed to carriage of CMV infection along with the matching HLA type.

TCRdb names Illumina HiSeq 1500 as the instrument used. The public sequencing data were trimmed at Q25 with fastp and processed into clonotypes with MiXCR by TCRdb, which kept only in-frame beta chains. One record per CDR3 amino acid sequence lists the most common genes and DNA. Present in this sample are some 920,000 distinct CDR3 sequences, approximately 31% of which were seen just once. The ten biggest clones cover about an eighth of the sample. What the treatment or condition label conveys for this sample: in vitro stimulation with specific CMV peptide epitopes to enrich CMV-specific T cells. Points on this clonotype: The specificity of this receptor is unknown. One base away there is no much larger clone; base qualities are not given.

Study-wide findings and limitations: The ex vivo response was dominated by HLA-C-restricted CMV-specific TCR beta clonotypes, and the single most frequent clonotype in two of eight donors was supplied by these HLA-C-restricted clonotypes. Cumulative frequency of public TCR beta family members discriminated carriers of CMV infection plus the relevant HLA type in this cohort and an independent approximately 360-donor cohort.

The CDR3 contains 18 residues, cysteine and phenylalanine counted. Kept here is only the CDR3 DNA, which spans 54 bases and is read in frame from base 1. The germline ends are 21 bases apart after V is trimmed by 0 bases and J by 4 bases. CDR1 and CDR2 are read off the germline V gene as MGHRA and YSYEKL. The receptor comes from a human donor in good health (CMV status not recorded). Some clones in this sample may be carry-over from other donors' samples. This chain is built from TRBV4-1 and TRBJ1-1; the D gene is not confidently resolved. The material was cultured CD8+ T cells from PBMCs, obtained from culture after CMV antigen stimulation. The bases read TGCGCCAGCAGCCAAGATGAGGGCGGCTTAAAGCTTGGCACTGAAGCTTTCTTT. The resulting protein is CASSQDEGGLKLGTEAFF.